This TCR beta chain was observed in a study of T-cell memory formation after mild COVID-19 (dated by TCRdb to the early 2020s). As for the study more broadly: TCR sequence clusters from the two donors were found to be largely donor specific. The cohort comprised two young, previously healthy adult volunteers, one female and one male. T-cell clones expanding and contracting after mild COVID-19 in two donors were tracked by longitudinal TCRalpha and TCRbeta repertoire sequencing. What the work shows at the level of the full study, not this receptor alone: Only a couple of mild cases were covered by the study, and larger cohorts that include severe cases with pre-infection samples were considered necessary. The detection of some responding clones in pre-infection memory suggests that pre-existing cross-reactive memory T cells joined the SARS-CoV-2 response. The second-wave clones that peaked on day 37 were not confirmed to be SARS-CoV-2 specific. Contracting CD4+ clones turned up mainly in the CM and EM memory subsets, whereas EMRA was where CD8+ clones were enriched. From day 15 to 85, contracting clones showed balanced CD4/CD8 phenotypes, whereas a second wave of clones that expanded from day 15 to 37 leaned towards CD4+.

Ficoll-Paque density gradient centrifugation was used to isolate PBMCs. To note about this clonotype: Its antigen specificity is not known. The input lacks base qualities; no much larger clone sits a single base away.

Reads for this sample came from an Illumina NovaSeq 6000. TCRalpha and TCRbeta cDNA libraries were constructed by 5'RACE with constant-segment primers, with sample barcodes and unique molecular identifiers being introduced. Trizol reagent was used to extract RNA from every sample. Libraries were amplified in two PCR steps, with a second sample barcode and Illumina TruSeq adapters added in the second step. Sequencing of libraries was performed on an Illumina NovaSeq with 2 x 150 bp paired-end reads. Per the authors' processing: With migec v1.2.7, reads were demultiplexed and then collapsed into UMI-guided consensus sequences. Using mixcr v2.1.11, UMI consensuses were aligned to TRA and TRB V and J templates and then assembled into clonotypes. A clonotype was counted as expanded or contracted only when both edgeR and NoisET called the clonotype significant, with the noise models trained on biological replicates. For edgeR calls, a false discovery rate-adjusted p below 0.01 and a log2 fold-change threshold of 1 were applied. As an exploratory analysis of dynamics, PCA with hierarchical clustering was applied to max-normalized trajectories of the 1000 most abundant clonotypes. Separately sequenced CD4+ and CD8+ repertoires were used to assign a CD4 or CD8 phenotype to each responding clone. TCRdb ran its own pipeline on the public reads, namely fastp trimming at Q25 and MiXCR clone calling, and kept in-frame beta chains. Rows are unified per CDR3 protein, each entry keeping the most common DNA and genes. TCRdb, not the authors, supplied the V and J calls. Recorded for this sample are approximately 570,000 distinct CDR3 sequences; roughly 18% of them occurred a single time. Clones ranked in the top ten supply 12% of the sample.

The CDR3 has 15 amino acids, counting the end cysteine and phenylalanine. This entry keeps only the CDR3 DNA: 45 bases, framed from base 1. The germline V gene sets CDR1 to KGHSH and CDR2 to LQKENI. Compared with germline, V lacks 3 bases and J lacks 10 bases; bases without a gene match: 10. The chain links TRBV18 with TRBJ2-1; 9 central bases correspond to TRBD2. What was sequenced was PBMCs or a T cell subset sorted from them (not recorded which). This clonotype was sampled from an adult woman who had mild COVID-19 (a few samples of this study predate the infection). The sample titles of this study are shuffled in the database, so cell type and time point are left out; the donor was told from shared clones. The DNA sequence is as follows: TGTGCCAGCTCACCTCCGGGACTAGCACGGTTGGAGCAGTTCTTC. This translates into CASSPPGLARLEQFF. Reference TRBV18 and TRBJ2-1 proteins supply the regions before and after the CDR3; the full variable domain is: NAGVMQNPRHLVRRRGQEARLRCSPMKGHSHVYWYRQLPEEGLKFMVYLQKENIIDESGMPKERFSAEFPKEGPSILRIQQVVRGDSAAYFCASSPPGLARLEQFFGPGTRLTVL.